This TCR beta chain emerged from a study of cytomegalovirus exposure and HLA in healthy donors. Study background: A later analysis reported the roughly 130 validation repertoires used the same platform as the roughly 700 first-cohort repertoires.

From germline, CDR1 is MGHDK and CDR2 SYGVNS. The CDR3 is 17 residues long. After removal of 0 bases from V and 5 bases from J, the junction contained 8 bases not matched to a gene. This table comes from immunoSEQ multiplex PCR, and its TCRdb copy is limited to in-frame clones, with some not included. This table has roughly 120,000 clones, approximately 88% appearing once. Source material: PBMCs. This TCR was recovered from a man younger than 35 in good health and CMV-seronegative. This chain links TRBV25-1 with TRBJ2-2, with TRBD1 matching 8 bases. The CDR3 loop reads CASSEYATGGTTGELFF. In nucleotides, the CDR3 is TGTGCCAGCAGTGAATACGCCACAGGGGGTACAACCGGGGAGCTGTTTTTT.